The 3 T cell receptor beta chains below all came from one sample that was sequenced in a study of shared clonotypes between healthy human individuals (TCRdb year 2020). Libraries came from the immunoSEQ multiplex PCR assay. Here the immuneACCESS table is served through TCRdb, limited to in-frame sequences with V and J called. Missing clones are a known gap in these copies; in checked studies unresolved V genes cover under half, and the rest lacks a known reason. This sample comprises 2 million to 2.5 million clones, 85% to 95% of them detected only once. Around 1.7% of the sample is in the top ten clones. CD8 naive samples were CD45RO-negative cells positively selected for CCR7, giving a CD45RA+CCR7+ population that excluded TemRA cells. Source material: naive CD8+ T cells from PBMCs. What the cell subset or site label conveys for this sample: CD45RA+CCR7+. Receptors originate from a man aged 18 to 30 in good health. Some clones in this sample may be carry-over from other donors' samples.

The CDR3 is CASSPDEGLAGTDTQYF. CDR3 DNA sequence: TGTGCCAGCAGTCCCGATGAGGGACTAGCGGGCACAGATACGCAGTATTTT. The rearrangement uses TRBV28 and TRBJ2-3; TRBD2 matches 11 bases. The length of the CDR3 is 17 residues. The J segment lost 1 base and the V segment lost 5 bases, leaving 8 bases of the junction unmatched. Germline CDR1 and CDR2: MDHEN and SYDVKM.

The CDR3 is CAISETGVTTF. In DNA, the CDR3 is TGTGCCATCAGTGAAACGGGGGTCACCACCTTC. The chain carries TRBV10-3 and TRBJ1-2; maybe TRBD1 (5 bases). This CDR3 comprises 11 residues. CDR1 is ENHRY, CDR2 SYGVKD, per germline. Trimming removed 3 bases from V and 13 bases from J, with 12 bases in between.

The rearrangement joins TRBV5-4 to TRBJ1-2; D remains ambiguous. Between the trimmed V and J ends, which lost 2 bases and 7 bases, there was a span of 12 bases. Germline V gene lookup returns CDR1 SGHNT and CDR2 YYREEE (reference sequence). The CDR3 sequence is 13 residues long. CDR3 amino acids: CASSLGSQVGYTF. Here the CDR3 DNA reads TGTGCCAGCAGCTTAGGCAGCCAGGTTGGCTACACCTTC. The variable domain in full, with the rest retrieved from reference TRBV5-4 and TRBJ1-2, is ETGVTQSPTHLIKTRGQQVTLRCSSQSGHNTVSWYQQALGQGPQFIFQYYREEENGRGNFPPRFSGLQFPNYSSELNVNALELDDSALYLCASSLGSQVGYTFGSGTRLTVV.